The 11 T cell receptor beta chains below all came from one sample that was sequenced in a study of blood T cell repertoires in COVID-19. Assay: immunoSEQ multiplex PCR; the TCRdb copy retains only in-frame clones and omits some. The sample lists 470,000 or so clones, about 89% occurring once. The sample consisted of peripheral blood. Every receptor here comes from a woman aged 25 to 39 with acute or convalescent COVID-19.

CDR3 region: CASSLGRGRGGNQPQHF. In DNA, the CDR3 is TGTGCCAGCAGCTTAGGTAGGGGGCGGGGTGGCAATCAGCCCCAGCATTTT. V is TRBV7-9 and J is TRBJ1-5, with 7 positions matching TRBD1. Trimming took 1 base from V and 2 from J; bases not matched to a gene: 8. CDR1 is SEHNR, CDR2 FQNEAQ, per germline (reference sequence). The CDR3 runs 17 residues.

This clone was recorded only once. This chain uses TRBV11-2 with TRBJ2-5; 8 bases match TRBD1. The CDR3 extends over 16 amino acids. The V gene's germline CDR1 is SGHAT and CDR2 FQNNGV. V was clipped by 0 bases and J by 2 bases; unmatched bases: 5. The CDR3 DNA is TGTGCCAGCAGCTTAGATTTAGGGACAGGACAAGAGACCCAGTACTTC. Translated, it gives CASSLDLGTGQETQYF.

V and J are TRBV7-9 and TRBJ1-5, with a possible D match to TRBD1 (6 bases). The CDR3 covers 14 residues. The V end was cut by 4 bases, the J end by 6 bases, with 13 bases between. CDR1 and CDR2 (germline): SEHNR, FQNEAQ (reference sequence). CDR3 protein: CASSSKGGSQPQHF. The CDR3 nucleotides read TGTGCCAGCAGCTCTAAGGGGGGGTCTCAGCCCCAGCATTTT. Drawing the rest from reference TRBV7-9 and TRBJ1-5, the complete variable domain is DTGVSQNPRHKITKRGQNVTFRCDPISEHNRLYWYRQTLGQGPEFLTYFQNEAQLEKSRLLSDRFSAERPKGSFSTLEIQRTEQGDSAMYLCASSSKGGSQPQHFGDGTRLSIL.

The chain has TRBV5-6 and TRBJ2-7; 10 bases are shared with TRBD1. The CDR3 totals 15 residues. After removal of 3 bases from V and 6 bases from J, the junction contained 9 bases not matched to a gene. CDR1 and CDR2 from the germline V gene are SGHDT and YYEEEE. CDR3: CASSSLWDRGVEQYF. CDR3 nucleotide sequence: TGTGCCAGCAGCTCCTTGTGGGACAGGGGCGTCGAGCAGTACTTC.

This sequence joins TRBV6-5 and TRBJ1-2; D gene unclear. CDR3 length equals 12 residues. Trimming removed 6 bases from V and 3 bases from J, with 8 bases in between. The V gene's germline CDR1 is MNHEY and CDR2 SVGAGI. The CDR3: CASSHRDYGYTF. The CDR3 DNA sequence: TGTGCCAGCAGCCACCGGGACTATGGCTACACCTTC.

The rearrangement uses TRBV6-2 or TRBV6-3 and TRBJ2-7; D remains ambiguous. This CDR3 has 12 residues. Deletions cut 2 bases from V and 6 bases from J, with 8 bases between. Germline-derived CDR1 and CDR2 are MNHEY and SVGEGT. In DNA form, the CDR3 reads TGTGCCAGCAGTTACCCCCCGGGCGAGCAGTACTTC. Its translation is CASSYPPGEQYF.

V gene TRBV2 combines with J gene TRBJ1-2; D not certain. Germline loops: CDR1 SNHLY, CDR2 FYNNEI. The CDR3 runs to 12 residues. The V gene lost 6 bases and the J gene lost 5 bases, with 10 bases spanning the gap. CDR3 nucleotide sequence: TGTGCCAGCAGACTGGGAGGGTATGGCTACACCTTC. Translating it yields CASRLGGYGYTF.

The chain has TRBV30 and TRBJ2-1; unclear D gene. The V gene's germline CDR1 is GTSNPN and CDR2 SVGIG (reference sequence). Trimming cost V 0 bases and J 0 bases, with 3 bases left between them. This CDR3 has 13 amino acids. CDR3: CAWSVLSYNEQFF. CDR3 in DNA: TGTGCCTGGAGTGTACTCTCCTACAATGAGCAGTTCTTC.

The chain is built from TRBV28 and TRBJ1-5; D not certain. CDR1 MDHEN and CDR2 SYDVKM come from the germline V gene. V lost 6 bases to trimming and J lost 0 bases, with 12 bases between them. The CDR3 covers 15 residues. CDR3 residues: CASRAQKYSNQPQHF. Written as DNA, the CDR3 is TGTGCCAGCAGGGCACAGAAATATAGCAATCAGCCCCAGCATTTT.

CDR3 nucleotides: TGTGCCAGTAGGGCAAGCAATCAGCCCCAGCATTTT. It specifies CASRASNQPQHF. This chain uses TRBV19 with TRBJ1-5; D ambiguous. V was trimmed by 6 bases and J by 1 base, leaving 4 bases between them. The CDR3 covers 12 residues. The germline CDR1 and CDR2 sequences are LNHDA and SQIVND (reference sequence).

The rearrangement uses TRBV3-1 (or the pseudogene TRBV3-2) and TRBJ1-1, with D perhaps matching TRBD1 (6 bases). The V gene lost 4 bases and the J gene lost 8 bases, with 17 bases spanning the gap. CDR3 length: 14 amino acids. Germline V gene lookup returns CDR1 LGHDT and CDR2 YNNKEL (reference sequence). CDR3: CASSPTLGHGEAFF. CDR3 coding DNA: TGTGCCAGCAGCCCAACGTTGGGACACGGGGAAGCTTTCTTT.